A single sample gave rise to the 7 T cell receptor beta chains below, sequenced in a study of cytomegalovirus exposure and HLA in healthy donors. This table comes from immunoSEQ multiplex PCR, and its TCRdb copy is limited to in-frame clones, with some not included. The sample carries just over 80,000 clones, approximately 96% recorded once. The sequenced sample consisted of PBMCs. These receptors were obtained from a woman aged 18 to 35 in good health and CMV-seronegative.

The chain uses TRBV6-5 and TRBJ1-1; D ambiguous. Deletions cut 4 bases from V and 11 bases from J, with 14 bases between. Per the germline V gene, CDR1 is MNHEY and CDR2 is SVGAGI. The CDR3 totals 12 residues. CDR3 bases: TGTGCCAGCAGTTCCGTCGACCGGGAGGCTTTCTTT. As protein: CASSSVDREAFF.

V gene TRBV5-6 combines with J gene TRBJ2-1, with 8 nucleotides matching TRBD1. The V gene's germline CDR1 is SGHDT and CDR2 YYEEEE. The CDR3 spans 13 residues. The J segment lost 8 bases and the V segment lost 4 bases, leaving 5 bases of the junction unmatched. CDR3 bases: TGTGCCAGCAGCCCGGACAGGGACCATGAGCAGTTCTTC. This translates into CASSPDRDHEQFF.

CDR3 sequence reads: CASRGTGGVLETQYF. The CDR3 DNA reads as TGCGCCAGCCGGGGGACAGGGGGCGTTTTGGAGACCCAGTACTTC. The rearrangement links TRBV5-1 to TRBJ2-5; 12 bases align to TRBD1. CDR1 SGHRS and CDR2 YFSETQ come from the germline V gene. The V segment lost 7 bases and the J segment 5 bases; nucleotides outside the gene matches: 9. There are 15 residues in the CDR3. The entire variable domain, with the rest obtained from reference TRBV5-1 and TRBJ2-5, is as follows: KAGVTQTPRYLIKTRGQQVTLSCSPISGHRSVSWYQQTPGQGLQFLFEYFSETQRNKGNFPGRFSGRQFSNSRSEMNVSTLELGDSALYLCASRGTGGVLETQYFGPGTRLLVL.

The gene calls are TRBV25-1 and TRBJ2-2; maybe TRBD2 (5 bases). V was cut by 6 bases and J by 1 base, with 6 bases left in between. CDR3 length: 13 amino acids. The germline V gene encodes CDR1 MGHDK and CDR2 SYGVNS. In nucleotides, the CDR3 is TGTGCCAGCAGGGGAGAGAACACCGGGGAGCTGTTTTTT. Its translation: CASRGENTGELFF.

In its sample, this clone was seen once. This chain links TRBV11-2 with TRBJ2-1; 13 nucleotides align to TRBD2. The V gene end was trimmed by 0 bases and the J gene end by 4 bases; junction bases not matched to a gene: 3. The length of the CDR3 is 17 residues. Germline V gene lookup returns CDR1 SGHAT and CDR2 FQNNGV. The CDR3: CASSLEAGLAGYNEQFF. The CDR3 DNA is TGTGCCAGCAGCTTAGAAGCGGGACTAGCGGGGTACAATGAGCAGTTCTTC.

V gene TRBV4-1 combines with J gene TRBJ2-7, with a tentative D call TRBD2 (6 bases). CDR1 and CDR2 from the germline V gene are MGHRA and YSYEKL. The CDR3 has 14 residues. Trimming took 6 bases from V and 12 from J, leaving 24 bases between them. This CDR3 is CASSQRAGVREWYF. CDR3 nucleotide sequence: TGCGCCAGCAGTCAAAGGGCCGGCGTCCGGGAGTGGTACTTC.

The rearrangement links TRBV18 to TRBJ1-1; maybe TRBD1 (5 bases). This CDR3 has 13 amino acids. V was clipped by 1 base and J by 4 bases, with 7 bases between them. CDR1 KGHSH and CDR2 LQKENI come from the germline V gene. The CDR3 nucleotides are TGTGCCAGCTCACCACTGGGGCTCACTGAAGCTTTCTTT. Translation: CASSPLGLTEAFF.